Below, 8 T cell receptor beta chains from the same sample are listed, as sequenced in a study of blood T cells in healthy people across ages. The authors ran a second PCR of 7 to 11 cycles using a sample-barcoded 5' primer and a J-beta primer mix. TCRdb re-derived calls from the 5' RACE reads in MiXCR, one entry per CDR3 protein. This sample has almost 1 million distinct CDR3 sequences, with roughly half found just once. The specimen was blood. The origin of the receptors is a woman between 55 and 75 years old in good health.

This clonotype has a handful of counts. The chain carries TRBV4-2 and TRBJ2-5; no clear D gene. Germline assignment: CDR1 LGHNA and CDR2 YNFKEQ. V was pared by 4 bases and J by 3 bases, with 12 bases between. The CDR3 has 14 residues. The CDR3 region is CASSPVNSEETQYF. CDR3 nucleotide sequence: TGTGCCAGCAGCCCAGTCAACAGTGAAGAGACCCAGTACTTC.

This clonotype was picked up a small number of times. V gene TRBV25-1 combines with J gene TRBJ2-7; D call uncertain. Germline CDR1 is MGHDK and CDR2 is SYGVNS. V was cut by 6 bases and J by 5 bases, with 11 bases left in between. This CDR3 has 12 residues. This CDR3 is CASSKERHEQYF. DNA of the CDR3: TGTGCCAGCAGCAAGGAAAGGCACGAGCAGTACTTC.

This rearrangement joins TRBV5-6 to TRBJ2-7; D ambiguous. This CDR3 is 12 amino acids long. CDR1 and CDR2 from the germline V gene are SGHDT and YYEEEE. V was pared by 6 bases and J by 3 bases, with 10 bases between. CDR3 sequence: CASNRGVYEQYF. For the CDR3, the DNA is TGTGCCAGCAATCGAGGTGTCTACGAGCAGTACTTC.

V usage is TRBV5-1 and J usage is TRBJ2-3, with 8 bases identical to TRBD2. The CDR3 runs to 15 residues. V dropped 2 bases and J dropped 4; count of bases not matched to a gene: 6. CDR1 is SGHRS and CDR2 is YFSETQ in the germline V gene. For the CDR3, the DNA is TGCGCCAGCAGCTTTAATGCGGGAGGATCAGATACGCAGTATTTT. Protein product: CASSFNAGGSDTQYF.

This clonotype was counted only a few times. This chain links TRBV7-2 with TRBJ2-7; TRBD2 matches 10 bases. The germline V gene encodes CDR1 SGHTA and CDR2 FQGNSA. The CDR3 length is 15 residues. J lost 4 bases, V lost 0 bases, and 3 bases had no gene match. In nucleotides, the CDR3 is TGTGCCAGCAGCTTAGCCCCTAGCGGGAGTTACGAGCAGTACTTC. Protein: CASSLAPSGSYEQYF.

This clonotype was counted ten times or more. The rearrangement joins TRBV29-1 to TRBJ2-5; tentatively, D is TRBD2 (5 bases). This CDR3 is built from 13 residues. V lost 2 bases to trimming and J lost 7 bases, with 14 bases between them. CDR1 SQVTM and CDR2 ANQGSEA come from the germline V gene. The CDR3 is CSVEREPRGTQYF. CDR3 in DNA: TGCAGCGTTGAAAGAGAACCCCGGGGGACCCAGTACTTC. The full variable domain, completed using reference TRBV29-1 and TRBJ2-5, is SAVISQKPSRDICQRGTSLTIQCQVDSQVTMMFWYRQQPGQSLTLIATANQGSEATYESGFVIDKFPISRPNLTFSTLTVSNMSPEDSSIYLCSVEREPRGTQYFGPGTRLLVL.

V usage is TRBV15 and J usage is TRBJ2-1, with 11 bases that match TRBD2. The CDR3 contains 12 residues. CDR1 is LNHNV, CDR2 YYDKDF, per germline (reference sequence). V trimming: 3 bases; J trimming: 12 bases; junction bases outside the gene matches: 1. CDR3 sequence (DNA): TGTGCCACCAGCAGTCTAGCGGGAGGGCAGTTCTTC. Translation: CATSSLAGGQFF.

The chain uses TRBV20-1 and TRBJ2-3; D unresolved. V lost 2 bases to trimming and J lost 6 bases, with 18 bases between them. The CDR3 totals 15 residues. CDR1 and CDR2 (germline): DFQATT, SNEGSKA (reference sequence). The CDR3 region is CSARIQRSLTDTQYF. The CDR3, as DNA: TGCAGTGCTAGAATTCAGAGGTCCCTTACGGATACGCAGTATTTT.